A single T cell receptor beta chain is shown here with its context. This sample is drawn from a study of blood T cell repertoires in COVID-19. The overall study: Material from acute and convalescent COVID-19 was sourced from the United States, Italy and Spain. PBMCs, B-cell-depleted T cells, or T cells were the source of the cDNA or gDNA that made up the material.

In the authors' workflow: Estimates of nucleated cell counts were drawn from the amplification of reference gene primers. Clones were sequenced by immunoSEQ multiplex PCR, and TCRdb holds only the in-frame ones, with some missing. V and J calls and clone size follow that table, whereas D and trimming were derived from the DNA. The sample records 310,000 or so clones, about 90% being singletons. Losses at the gene ends were 6 bases for V and 9 bases for J; bases not matched to a gene: 6. Germline V gives CDR1 MNHEY, CDR2 SMNVEV (reference sequence). The CDR3 sequence is 14 residues long. This TCR derives from a woman in her twenties or thirties who had recovered from COVID-19. The chain recombines TRBV27 with TRBJ1-6, with 9 bases matching TRBD1. The sequenced sample consisted of peripheral blood. The CDR3 loop reads CASRLTGGISPLHF. CDR3 DNA: TGTGCCAGCAGGTTGACAGGGGGAATTTCACCCCTCCACTTT.